This T cell receptor beta chain originates from a study of cytomegalovirus exposure and HLA in healthy donors. PCR primers comprised 60 Vbeta and 13 Jbeta primers. Measured with immunoSEQ multiplex PCR; TCRdb has only the in-frame clones, and not every one. The table lists over 50,000 clones, roughly 90% of them singletons. The CDR3 covers 17 residues. The germline CDR1 and CDR2 sequences are SGHTA and FQGNSA. The clonotype comes from a man between 25 and 39 years old in good health and CMV-seropositive. The sequencing input was PBMCs. The chain is built from TRBV7-2 and TRBJ2-5, with 12 positions matching TRBD2. Matching the DNA end better, TRBJ2-7 makes the J call doubtful. DNA of the CDR3: TGTGCCAGCAGCTTAGCGCCCCGACTAGCGGGGGACTACGAGCAGTACTTC. Translating it yields CASSLAPRLAGDYEQYF.